This record covers a single T cell receptor beta chain. Antigen specificity is unknown. The data stem from a study of cytotoxic CD8 clonotypes in ibrutinib-treated CLL. About the study: Samples had a mean of roughly 230,000 productive templates and 85,000 to 100,000 productive rearrangements. General observations from the study: Shared public clonotypes were rare, and on treatment they either got smaller or stayed the same. Ibrutinib response saw clonality rise, and progression saw it return toward baseline.

TCRdb's table, derived via immunoSEQ multiplex PCR, lists solely in-frame clones and lacks some. Of nearly 85,000 clones in the sample, 75% to 85% were seen once. Germline CDR1 is SGHAT and CDR2 is FQDESV (reference sequence). Losses at the gene ends were 5 bases for V and 7 bases for J; bases not matched to a gene: 7. The CDR3 runs 14 residues. The source material was PBMCs, sampled after 12 months of ibrutinib treatment. The origin of this receptor is a human donor with chronic lymphocytic leukemia. V is TRBV11-1 and J is TRBJ1-1; 10 positions match TRBD1. CDR3: CASSQWTGGDEAFF. CDR3 nucleotide sequence: TGTGCCAGCAGCCAGTGGACAGGGGGGGATGAAGCTTTCTTT.